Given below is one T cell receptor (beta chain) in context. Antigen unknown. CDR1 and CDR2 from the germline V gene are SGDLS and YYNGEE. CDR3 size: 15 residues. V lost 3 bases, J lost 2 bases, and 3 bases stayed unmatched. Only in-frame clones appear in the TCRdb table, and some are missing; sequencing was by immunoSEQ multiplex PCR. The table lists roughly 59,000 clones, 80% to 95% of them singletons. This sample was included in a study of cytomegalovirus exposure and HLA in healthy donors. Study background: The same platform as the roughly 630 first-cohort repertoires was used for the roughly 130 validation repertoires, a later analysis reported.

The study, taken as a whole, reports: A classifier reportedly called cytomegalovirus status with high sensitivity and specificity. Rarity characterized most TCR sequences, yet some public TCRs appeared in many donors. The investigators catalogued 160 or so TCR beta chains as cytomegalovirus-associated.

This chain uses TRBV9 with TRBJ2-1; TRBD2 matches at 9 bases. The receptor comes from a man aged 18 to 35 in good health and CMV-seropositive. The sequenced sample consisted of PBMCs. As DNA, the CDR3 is TGTGCCAGCAGCGCTAGCGGGACGGCCTACAATGAGCAGTTCTTC. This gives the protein CASSASGTAYNEQFF.